Reported below is one TCR beta chain. The data derive from a study of blood T cell repertoires in COVID-19. Study overall: PBMCs, B-cell-depleted T cells, or T cells provided the cDNA or gDNA that made up the material.

Measured with immunoSEQ multiplex PCR; TCRdb has only the in-frame clones, and not every one. The sample lists some 270,000 clones; around nine tenths were seen once. This CDR3 is 10 amino acids long. V was cut by 5 bases and J by 4 bases, with 6 bases left in between. Germline CDR1 GTSNPN, CDR2 SVGIG (reference sequence). Sequencing input: peripheral blood. The clonotype was recovered from a man between 40 and 49 years old with active or convalescent COVID-19. The chain links TRBV30 to TRBJ2-7; D ambiguous. CDR3 nucleotide sequence: TGTGCCTGGTCAGGTTACGAGCAGTACTTC. Its protein product is CAWSGYEQYF.